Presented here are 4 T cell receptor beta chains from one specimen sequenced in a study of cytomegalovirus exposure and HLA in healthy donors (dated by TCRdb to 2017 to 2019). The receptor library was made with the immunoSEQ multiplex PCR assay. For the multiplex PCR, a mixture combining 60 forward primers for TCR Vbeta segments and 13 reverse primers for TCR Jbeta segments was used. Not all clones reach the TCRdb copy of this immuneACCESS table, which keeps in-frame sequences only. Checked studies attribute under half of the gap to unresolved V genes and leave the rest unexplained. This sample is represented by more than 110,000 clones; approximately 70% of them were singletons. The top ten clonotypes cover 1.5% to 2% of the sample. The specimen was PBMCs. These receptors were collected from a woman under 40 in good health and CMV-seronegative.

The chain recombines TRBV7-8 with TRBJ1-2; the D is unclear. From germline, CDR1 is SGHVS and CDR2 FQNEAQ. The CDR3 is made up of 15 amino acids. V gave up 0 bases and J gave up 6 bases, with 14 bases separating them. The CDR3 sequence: CASSLALWSRNGYTF. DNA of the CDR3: TGTGCCAGCAGCTTAGCTTTGTGGTCTAGAAATGGCTACACCTTC.

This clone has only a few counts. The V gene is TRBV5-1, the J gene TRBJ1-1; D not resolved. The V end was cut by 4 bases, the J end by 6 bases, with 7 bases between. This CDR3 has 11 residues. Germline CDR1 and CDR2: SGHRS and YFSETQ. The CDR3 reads CASSGGAEAFF. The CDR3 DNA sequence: TGCGCCAGCAGCGGAGGCGCTGAAGCTTTCTTT.

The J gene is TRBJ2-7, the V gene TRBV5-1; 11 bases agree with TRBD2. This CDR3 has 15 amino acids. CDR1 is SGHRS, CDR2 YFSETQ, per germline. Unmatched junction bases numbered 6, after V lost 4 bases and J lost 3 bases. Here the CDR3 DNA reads TGCGCCAGCAGCACCGGGACTAGCGGAGACTACGAGCAGTACTTC. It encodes CASSTGTSGDYEQYF.

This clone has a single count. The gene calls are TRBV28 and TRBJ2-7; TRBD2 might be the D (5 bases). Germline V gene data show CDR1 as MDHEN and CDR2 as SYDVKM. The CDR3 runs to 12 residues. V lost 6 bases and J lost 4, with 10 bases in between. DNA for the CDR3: TGTGCCAGCAGGAACGCGGGTTACGAGCAGTACTTC. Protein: CASRNAGYEQYF.